These 13 T cell receptor beta chains originate from one sample sequenced in a study of CD8+CD57+ T cells in acquired aplastic anemia. TCR beta VDJ and CDR3 were profiled, and genomic DNA was the template. Using its own MiXCR run on the reads, TCRdb lists one record per CDR3 protein. The profile covers about 130,000 distinct CDR3 sequences, with around 48% appearing a single time and roughly 2.6% taken by the ten largest. The specimen sequenced was sorted CD4+, CD8+, or CD8+CD57+ T cells (not recorded which) from PBMCs. These receptors were obtained from a human donor in good health, serving as a control.

The chain has TRBV10-3 and TRBJ1-1; 7 bases align to TRBD1. The CDR3 spans 14 residues. Losses at the gene ends were 8 bases for V and 1 base for J; bases not matched to a gene: 7. Per germline, CDR1 ENHRY and CDR2 SYGVKD. CDR3 loop: CAIGEGQRNTEAFF. DNA of the CDR3: TGTGCCATCGGGGAGGGACAGCGGAACACTGAAGCTTTCTTT.

This clonotype is deemed medium-sized (0.01 to 0.1%). The J gene is TRBJ2-7, the V gene TRBV15, with unresolved D. Looked up from germline, CDR1 is LNHNV and CDR2 is YYDKDF (reference sequence). Between the trimmed V and J ends, which lost 0 bases and 8 bases, there was a span of 11 bases. The CDR3 spans 13 residues. This CDR3 is CATSRDSDVKQYF. As DNA, the CDR3 is TGTGCCACCAGCAGAGATTCCGACGTAAAGCAGTACTTC.

V is TRBV10-3 and J is TRBJ1-2; 7 bases match TRBD1. Germline V gene data show CDR1 as ENHRY and CDR2 as SYGVKD. The CDR3 is made up of 13 amino acids. The trim removed 8 bases at V and 3 bases at J, leaving 6 bases unmatched. The CDR3 sequence is CAISDRDDYGYTF. The CDR3 nucleotides read TGTGCCATCTCAGACAGGGACGACTATGGCTACACCTTC.

V gene TRBV9 combines with J gene TRBJ1-3; D remains ambiguous. V was trimmed by 7 bases and J by 7 bases, leaving 12 bases between them. The CDR3 totals 12 residues. The germline V gene has CDR1 SGDLS and CDR2 YYNGEE. CDR3 DNA: TGTGCCAGCCGGCGGGCGTTGAACACCATATATTTT. Protein product: CASRRALNTIYF.

This clonotype appeared many times. The chain carries TRBV14 and TRBJ1-2, with TRBD1 matching 8 bases. CDR3 length equals 15 residues. V shed 4 bases and J 4 bases; nucleotides not matched to a gene: 8. Germline V gives CDR1 SGHDN, CDR2 FVKESK. The CDR3, as DNA: TGTGCCAGCAGCCTAAGGACAGGGAACCCCTATGGCTACACCTTC. Amino acids: CASSLRTGNPYGYTF.

In this sample, this clonotype turned up a few times. The rearrangement links TRBV10-2 to TRBJ1-1; D ambiguous. The CDR3 sequence is 12 residues long. CDR1 WSHSY and CDR2 SAAADI come from the germline V gene. V shed 3 bases and J shed 5 bases, with 7 bases lying between them. The CDR3 protein is CASSDAATEAFF. The DNA for the CDR3 is TGCGCCAGCAGTGATGCCGCGACTGAAGCTTTCTTT.

The gene calls are TRBV7-6 and TRBJ1-5; D might be TRBD1 (5 bases). The germline V gene has CDR1 SGHVS and CDR2 FNYEAQ. V lost 1 base and J 3 bases, leaving 7 bases between the germline ends. This CDR3 contains 14 residues. The CDR3 protein is CASSLGGNNQPQHF. The CDR3 DNA sequence: TGTGCCAGCAGCTTAGGGGGGAACAATCAGCCCCAGCATTTT. The full variable domain, with the rest looked up from reference TRBV7-6 and TRBJ1-5, is GAGVSQSPRYKVTKRGQDVALRCDPISGHVSLYWYRQALGQGPEFLTYFNYEAQQDKSGLPNDRFSAERPEGSISTLTIQRTEQRDSAMYRCASSLGGNNQPQHFGDGTRLSIL.

This clonotype was counted a few times. This may arise from a read error, as a much more abundant clone is one base away. The CDR3 DNA follows: TGTGCCAGCAGCGTCTTTAGCGGGGGAACCGGGGAGCTGTTTTTT. Protein sequence: CASSVFSGGTGELFF. The chain couples TRBV9 to TRBJ2-2; TRBD2 agrees at 9 bases. Germline values: CDR1 SGDLS, CDR2 YYNGEE. CDR3 length: 15 amino acids. Germline trimming cut 2 bases from V and 5 bases from J; bases unmatched to any gene: 4.

This clonotype has a count of ten or more. The chain has TRBV5-1 and TRBJ1-3; no definite D call. V lost 0 bases to trimming and J lost 11 bases, with 18 bases between them. Germline lookup yields CDR1 SGHRS and CDR2 YFSETQ. The CDR3 runs 15 residues. CDR3 in DNA: TGCGCCAGCAGCTTGGAGCCCTCCCAAGAGTACCCCATATATTTT. Its translation: CASSLEPSQEYPIYF.

Here the CDR3 reads CASSESTGNEQFF. CDR3 nucleotide sequence: TGCGCCAGCAGTGAGTCGACAGGCAATGAGCAGTTCTTC. The chain employs TRBV10-1 and TRBJ2-1; maybe TRBD1 (6 bases). Germline V lookup: CDR1 WNHNN, CDR2 SYGVQD (reference sequence). Between the trimmed V and J ends, which lost 0 bases and 6 bases, there was a span of 6 bases. The CDR3 runs to 13 residues.

This clonotype appeared a few times. A much larger clone sits a single nucleotide away, making a read error possible. The chain is built from TRBV5-4 and TRBJ2-2; maybe TRBD2 (5 bases). From germline, CDR1 is SGHNT and CDR2 YYREEE (reference sequence). The CDR3 loop spans 14 amino acids. CDR3 protein: CASSLVSNTGEPFF. As DNA, the CDR3 is TGTGCCAGCAGCTTGGTGTCGAACACCGGGGAGCCGTTTTTT.

The sample holds many counts of this clonotype. The V and J genes are TRBV6-1 and TRBJ1-2; 9 bases fit TRBD1. Germline CDR1 reads MNHNS; CDR2 reads SASEGT. This CDR3 comprises 15 residues. V trimming: 6 bases; J trimming: 1 base; junction bases outside the gene matches: 6. The CDR3 loop is CASSSSGQGNYGYTF. In DNA form, the CDR3 reads TGTGCCAGCAGCTCATCGGGACAGGGTAACTATGGCTACACCTTC.

The chain couples TRBV15 to TRBJ2-5; D is unresolved. With 5 bases removed from V and 5 bases from J, the gap between germline ends came to 12 bases. The CDR3 has 13 amino acids. Per germline, CDR1 LNHNV and CDR2 YYDKDF (reference sequence). CDR3 coding DNA: TGTGCCACCAGCTTTAGCATACGGGAGACCCAGTACTTC. Translation gives CATSFSIRETQYF.